This TCR beta chain was retrieved from a study of CD8+CD57+ T cells in acquired aplastic anemia. Genomic DNA provided the template from which TCR beta VDJ and CDR3 profiles were obtained. TCRdb recomputed calls from the reads with MiXCR, one row per CDR3 protein. The table lists about half a million distinct CDR3 sequences, 25% to 40% of them singletons, with around 0.82% in the top ten. The CDR3 covers 16 residues. V dropped 2 bases and J dropped 3; count of bases not matched to a gene: 8. Germline V gives CDR1 LGHDT, CDR2 YNNKEL (reference sequence). Individuals selected for sequencing had exhibited CD8+CD57+ cell expansion on flow cytometry.

The V call is TRBV3-1, the J call TRBJ2-3; 7 nucleotides align to TRBD2. Input material: sorted CD4+, CD8+, or CD8+CD57+ T cells (not recorded which) from PBMCs. This TCR was sampled from a human donor with aplastic anemia. The CDR3 DNA follows: TGTGCCAGCAGCCAACCGACCGGGACTAAGACAGATACGCAGTATTTT. Amino acid sequence: CASSQPTGTKTDTQYF.